The entry below describes one T cell receptor beta chain. A much larger clone lies one base from this, so it may be a read error. This record comes from a study of regulatory T cells in long-lasting Graves disease. Relying on iRepertoire HTBI primers and Arm-PCR of CDR3 regions, the team built TCR beta libraries. TCRdb re-called the multiplex PCR reads through MiXCR, storing one row per CDR3 protein. The sample holds under 450,000 distinct CDR3 sequences; about 10% are singletons and the top ten take approximately 19%. The germline V gene encodes CDR1 KGHSH and CDR2 LQKENI. The trim removed 0 bases at V and 5 bases at J, leaving 9 bases unmatched. The CDR3 spans 17 residues. Time point meaning: newly diagnosed GD, antithyroid drugs for less than 3 months. With RNA extracted from PBMCs as input, the TCR library was made. Another study also made use of these data, one on T cells in Graves' hyperthyroidism and ophthalmopathy. Turning to that study: First-round RT-PCR with HTBI primers amplified the TCR CDR3 region. A 13 V-J signature model discriminated ophthalmopathy versus stable hyperthyroidism.

The origin of this receptor is a woman under 30 with Graves disease. This chain links TRBV18 with TRBJ2-1; 8 bases align to TRBD1. Sample: peripheral blood mononuclear cells (PBMCs), taken at new diagnosis, from a patient treated with antithyroid drugs. The CDR3 loop is CASSPPLGQGRNNEQFF. The CDR3 region has the DNA TGTGCCAGCTCACCACCGTTAGGACAGGGTCGGAACAATGAGCAGTTCTTC.